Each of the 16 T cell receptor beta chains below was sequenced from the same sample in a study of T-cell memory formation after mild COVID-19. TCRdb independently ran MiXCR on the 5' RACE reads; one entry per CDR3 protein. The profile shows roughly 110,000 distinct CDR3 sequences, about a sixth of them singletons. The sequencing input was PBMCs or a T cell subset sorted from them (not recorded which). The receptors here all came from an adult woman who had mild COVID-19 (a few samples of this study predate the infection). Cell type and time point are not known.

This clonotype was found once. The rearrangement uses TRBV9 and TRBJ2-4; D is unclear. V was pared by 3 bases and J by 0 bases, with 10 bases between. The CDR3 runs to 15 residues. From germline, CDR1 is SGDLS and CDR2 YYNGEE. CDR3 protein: CASSADWGAKNIQYF. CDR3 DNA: TGTGCCAGCAGCGCAGATTGGGGAGCCAAAAACATTCAGTACTTC.

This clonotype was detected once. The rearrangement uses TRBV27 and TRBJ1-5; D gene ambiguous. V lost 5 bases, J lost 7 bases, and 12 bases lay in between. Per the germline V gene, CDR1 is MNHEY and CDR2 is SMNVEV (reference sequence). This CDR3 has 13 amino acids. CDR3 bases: TGTGCCAGCAGTCAAATGGTTGGGCAGCCCCAGCATTTT. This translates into CASSQMVGQPQHF.

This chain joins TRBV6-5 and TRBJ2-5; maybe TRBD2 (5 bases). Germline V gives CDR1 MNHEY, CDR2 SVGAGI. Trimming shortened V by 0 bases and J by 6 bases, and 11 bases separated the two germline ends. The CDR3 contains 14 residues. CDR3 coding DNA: TGTGCCAGCAGTTACTCGTCCGGGGTGCAGACCCAGTACTTC. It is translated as CASSYSSGVQTQYF.

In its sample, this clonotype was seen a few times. The CDR3 coding sequence is TGTGCCAGCAGCTTATGGGGTTCAACTAATGAAAAACTGTTTTTT. This translates into CASSLWGSTNEKLFF. The chain joins TRBV7-6 to TRBJ1-4; D is undetermined. CDR1 SGHVS and CDR2 FNYEAQ come from the germline V gene. The CDR3 has 15 amino acids. Deletions cut 2 bases from V and 0 bases from J, with 7 bases between.

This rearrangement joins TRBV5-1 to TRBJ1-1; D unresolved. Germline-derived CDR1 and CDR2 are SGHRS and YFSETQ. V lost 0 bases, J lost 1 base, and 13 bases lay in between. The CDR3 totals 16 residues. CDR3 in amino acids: CASSLAYGPANTEAFF. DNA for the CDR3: TGCGCCAGCAGCTTGGCCTATGGTCCAGCGAACACTGAAGCTTTCTTT.

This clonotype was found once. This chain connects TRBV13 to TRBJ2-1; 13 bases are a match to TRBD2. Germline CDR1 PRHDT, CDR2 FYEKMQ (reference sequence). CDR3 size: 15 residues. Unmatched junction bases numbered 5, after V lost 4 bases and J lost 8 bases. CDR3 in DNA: TGTGCCAGCAGCTCGGGACTAGCGGGATCTTATGAGCAGTTCTTC. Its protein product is CASSSGLAGSYEQFF.

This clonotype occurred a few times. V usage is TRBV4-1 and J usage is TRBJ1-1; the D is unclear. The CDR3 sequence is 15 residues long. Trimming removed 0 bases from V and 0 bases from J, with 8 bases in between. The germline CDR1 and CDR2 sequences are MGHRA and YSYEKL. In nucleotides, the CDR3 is TGCGCCAGCAGCCAAGAGGAGGAATTGAACACTGAAGCTTTCTTT. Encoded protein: CASSQEEELNTEAFF.

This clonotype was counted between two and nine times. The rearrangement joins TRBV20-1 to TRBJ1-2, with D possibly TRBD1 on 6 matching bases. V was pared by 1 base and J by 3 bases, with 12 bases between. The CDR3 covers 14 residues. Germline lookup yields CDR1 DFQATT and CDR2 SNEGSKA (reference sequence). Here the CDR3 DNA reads TGCAGTGCTAGAGGGACAGAAACCGACTATGGCTACACCTTC. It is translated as CSARGTETDYGYTF.

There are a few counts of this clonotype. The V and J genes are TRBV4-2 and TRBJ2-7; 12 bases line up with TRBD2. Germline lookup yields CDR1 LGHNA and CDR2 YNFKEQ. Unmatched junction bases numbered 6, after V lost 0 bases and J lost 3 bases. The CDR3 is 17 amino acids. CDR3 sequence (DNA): TGTGCCAGCAGCCAAGATGGGCCACTAGCGGGAGGCTACGAGCAGTACTTC. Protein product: CASSQDGPLAGGYEQYF.

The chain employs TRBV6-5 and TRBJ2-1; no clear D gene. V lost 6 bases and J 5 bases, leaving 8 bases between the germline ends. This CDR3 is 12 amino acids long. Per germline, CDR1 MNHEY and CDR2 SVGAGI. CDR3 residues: CASRELHNEQFF. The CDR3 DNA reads TGTGCCAGCAGGGAACTACACAATGAGCAGTTCTTC.

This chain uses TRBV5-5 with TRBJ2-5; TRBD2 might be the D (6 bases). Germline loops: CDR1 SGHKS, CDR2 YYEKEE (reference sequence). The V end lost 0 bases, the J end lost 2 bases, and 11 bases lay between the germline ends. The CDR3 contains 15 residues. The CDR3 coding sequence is TGTGCCAGCAGCTTGGACCTAGCGAGGCAAGAGACCCAGTACTTC. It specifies CASSLDLARQETQYF. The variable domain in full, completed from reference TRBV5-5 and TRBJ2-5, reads DAGVTQSPTHLIKTRGQQVTLRCSPISGHKSVSWYQQVLGQGPQFIFQYYEKEERGRGNFPDRFSARQFPNYSSELNVNALLLGDSALYLCASSLDLARQETQYFGPGTRLLVL.

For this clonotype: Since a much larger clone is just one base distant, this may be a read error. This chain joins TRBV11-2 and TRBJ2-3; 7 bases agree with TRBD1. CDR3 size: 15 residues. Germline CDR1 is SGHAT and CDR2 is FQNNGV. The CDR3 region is CASSLGRGPVDAQYF. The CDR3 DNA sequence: TGTGCCAGCAGCTTAGGAAGGGGGCCTGTAGATGCGCAGTATTTT.

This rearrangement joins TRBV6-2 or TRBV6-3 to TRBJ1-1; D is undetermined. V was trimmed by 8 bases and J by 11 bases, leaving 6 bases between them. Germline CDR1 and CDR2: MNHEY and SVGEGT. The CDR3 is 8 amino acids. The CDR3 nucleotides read TGTGCCAGCGGGAATGCTTTCTTT. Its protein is CASGNAFF.

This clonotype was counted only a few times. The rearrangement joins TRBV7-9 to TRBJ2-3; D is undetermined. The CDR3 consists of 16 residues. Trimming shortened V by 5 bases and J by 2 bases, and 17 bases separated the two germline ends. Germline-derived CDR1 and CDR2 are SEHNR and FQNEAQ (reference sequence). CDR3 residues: CASSLTSQPFTDTQYF. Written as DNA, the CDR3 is TGTGCCAGCAGCCTTACCTCGCAACCCTTCACAGATACGCAGTATTTT.

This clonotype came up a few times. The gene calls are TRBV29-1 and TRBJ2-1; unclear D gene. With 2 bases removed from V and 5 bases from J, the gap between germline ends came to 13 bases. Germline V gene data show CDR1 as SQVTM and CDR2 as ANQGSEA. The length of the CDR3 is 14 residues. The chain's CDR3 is CSVEKAFRDNEQFF. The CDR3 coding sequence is TGCAGCGTTGAAAAGGCATTTCGGGACAATGAGCAGTTCTTC.

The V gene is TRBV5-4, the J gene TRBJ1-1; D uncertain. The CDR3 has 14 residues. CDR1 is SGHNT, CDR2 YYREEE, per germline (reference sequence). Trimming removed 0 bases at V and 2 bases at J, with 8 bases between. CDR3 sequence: CASSLDSLNTEAFF. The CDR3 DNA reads TGTGCCAGCAGCTTGGACAGCTTAAACACTGAAGCTTTCTTT.